These 20 T cell receptor beta chains originate from one sample sequenced in a study of blood T cell repertoires in COVID-19. Using immunoSEQ multiplex PCR, the repertoire was profiled, and TCRdb retains in-frame clones only, with some absent. The table lists fewer than 90,000 clones, roughly 88% of them singletons. The sequencing sample was made of peripheral blood. The source is a man in his sixties with acute or convalescent COVID-19.

The chain links TRBV6-5 to TRBJ2-3; D is possibly TRBD1 (5 bases). The germline V gene has CDR1 MNHEY and CDR2 SVGAGI. The CDR3 covers 13 residues. V was pared by 3 bases and J by 8 bases, with 12 bases between. The CDR3 DNA follows: TGTGCCAGCAGTTATAGATCACAGGTTACGCAGTATTTT. Translated, it gives CASSYRSQVTQYF.

This rearrangement joins TRBV6-1 to TRBJ2-1; D not certain. The V end was cut by 3 bases, the J end by 6 bases, with 3 bases between. This CDR3 region has 11 residues. In germline, CDR1 is MNHNS, CDR2 SASEGT. CDR3 sequence: CASSDINEQFF. For the CDR3, the DNA is TGTGCCAGCAGTGACATCAATGAGCAGTTCTTC.

The genes are TRBV3-1 (or the pseudogene TRBV3-2) and TRBJ2-3; 7 nucleotides match TRBD2. The trim removed 5 bases at V and 3 bases at J, leaving 11 bases unmatched. Per the germline V gene, CDR1 is LGHDT and CDR2 is YNNKEL (reference sequence). CDR3 length: 16 residues. CDR3 coding DNA: TGTGCCAGCAGCGAGAGGGGCGGGGGAACGACAGATACGCAGTATTTT. Translated, it gives CASSERGGGTTDTQYF.

J is TRBJ1-2 and V is TRBV6-1; a weak D match, TRBD1 (5 bases). Looked up from germline, CDR1 is MNHNS and CDR2 is SASEGT. Trimming took 3 bases from V and 4 from J, leaving 9 bases between them. The CDR3 has 13 residues. CDR3 amino acids: CASSDDSSYGYTF. CDR3 bases: TGTGCCAGCAGTGACGACAGCTCCTATGGCTACACCTTC.

The chain has TRBV6-6 and TRBJ1-2, with 10 bases matching TRBD1. Germline CDR1 MNHNY, CDR2 SVGAGI (reference sequence). V was pared by 4 bases and J by 4 bases, with 9 bases of the junction left unmatched. The CDR3 is made up of 16 amino acids. This CDR3 is CASSFQGDRGPYGYTF. The CDR3, as DNA: TGTGCCAGCAGTTTCCAGGGTGACAGGGGGCCCTATGGCTACACCTTC.

The chain recombines TRBV10-1 with TRBJ1-5, with D possibly matching TRBD1 (6 bases). V lost 6 bases and J lost 5, with 14 bases in between. CDR1 and CDR2 from the germline V gene are WNHNN and SYGVQD (reference sequence). CDR3 length equals 14 residues. CDR3 region: CASSKGGWHQPQHF. The DNA of the CDR3 is TGCGCCAGCAGCAAAGGGGGATGGCATCAGCCCCAGCATTTT.

The chain links TRBV7-9 to TRBJ1-1, with D hard to call. This CDR3 spans 15 amino acids. CDR1 is SEHNR, CDR2 FQNEAQ, per germline (reference sequence). Trimming took off 2 bases at V and 1 base at J, with 11 bases between the two ends. CDR3 sequence (DNA): TGTGCCAGCAGCTTATCAAGGCAGGAGAACACTGAAGCTTTCTTT. It is translated as CASSLSRQENTEAFF.

The CDR3 bases are TGTGCCAGTAGACGGTCACAGGCTTCCTACGAGCAGTACTTC. This codes for CASRRSQASYEQYF. The V call is TRBV19, the J call TRBJ2-7; tentative D call: TRBD1 (5 bases). V gave up 6 bases and J gave up 1 base, with 13 bases separating them. The CDR3 totals 14 residues. The germline V gene has CDR1 LNHDA and CDR2 SQIVND (reference sequence).

The chain has TRBV3-1 (or the pseudogene TRBV3-2) and TRBJ1-2; no reliable D call. There are 14 residues in the CDR3. The V and J ends lost 0 bases and 4 bases respectively, with 9 bases between them. Per the germline V gene, CDR1 is LGHDT and CDR2 is YNNKEL (reference sequence). The CDR3 DNA follows: TGTGCCAGCAGCCAAGATCCGGTTAGCTATGGCTACACCTTC. This gives the protein CASSQDPVSYGYTF.

The chain links TRBV5-1 to TRBJ1-2, with D tentatively TRBD1 (6 bases). The V gene lost 4 bases and the J gene lost 5 bases, with 15 bases spanning the gap. From germline, CDR1 is SGHRS and CDR2 YFSETQ. This CDR3 region has 14 residues. The CDR3 coding sequence is TGCGCCAGCAGCAGACCCGGGACACGATATGGCTACACCTTC. It translates to CASSRPGTRYGYTF.

This clone was detected only once. The chain joins TRBV6-5 to TRBJ1-2; 9 bases map to TRBD1. V shed 4 bases, J shed 6 bases, and the junction held 3 bases outside the gene matches. The germline CDR1 and CDR2 sequences are MNHEY and SVGAGI. The CDR3 runs 13 residues. In DNA, the CDR3 is TGTGCCAGCAGTTTTACAGGGGGCAATGGCTACACCTTC. It is translated as CASSFTGGNGYTF.

This chain links TRBV19 with TRBJ1-5; D may be TRBD1 (5 bases). CDR1 is LNHDA, CDR2 SQIVND, per germline (reference sequence). The V end lost 5 bases, the J end lost 5 bases, and 10 bases lay between the germline ends. This CDR3 comprises 13 residues. CDR3 coding DNA: TGTGCCAGTAGTTTGGGGACTGATCAGCCCCAGCATTTT. It specifies CASSLGTDQPQHF.

This chain uses TRBV7-2 with TRBJ1-4, with D tentatively TRBD1 (5 bases). Trimming took 2 bases from V and 11 from J, leaving 12 bases between them. This CDR3 comprises 13 residues. Germline loops: CDR1 SGHTA, CDR2 FQGNSA. DNA for the CDR3: TGTGCCAGCAGCTTATCGACAGTTCAGAAACTGTTTTTT. It encodes CASSLSTVQKLFF.

The chain links TRBV5-1 to TRBJ2-2; TRBD1 agrees at 11 bases. V was clipped by 4 bases and J by 5 bases; unmatched bases: 7. Germline CDR1 SGHRS, CDR2 YFSETQ. The CDR3 sequence is 16 residues long. The CDR3 DNA sequence: TGCGCCAGCAGCCCATGGGACAGGGGGGATACCGGGGAGCTGTTTTTT. Translation gives CASSPWDRGDTGELFF. The whole variable domain, remainder taken from reference TRBV5-1 and TRBJ2-2, is KAGVTQTPRYLIKTRGQQVTLSCSPISGHRSVSWYQQTPGQGLQFLFEYFSETQRNKGNFPGRFSGRQFSNSRSEMNVSTLELGDSALYLCASSPWDRGDTGELFFGEGSRLTVL.

Only one count was recorded for this clone. V and J are TRBV3-1 (or the pseudogene TRBV3-2) and TRBJ2-3, with 8 bases lining up with TRBD1. The CDR3 has 15 amino acids. The V gene end was trimmed by 3 bases and the J gene end by 3 bases; junction bases not matched to a gene: 5. Germline V gives CDR1 LGHDT, CDR2 YNNKEL (reference sequence). The CDR3 DNA follows: TGTGCCAGCAGCCAGCAGGGGGCGCATACAGATACGCAGTATTTT. This gives the protein CASSQQGAHTDTQYF.

This clone was counted a single time. The chain uses TRBV4-2 and TRBJ2-1; the match to TRBD2 covers 8 bases. The junction had 10 bases not matched to a gene; V was cut back by 7 bases and J by 5 bases. Germline lookup yields CDR1 LGHNA and CDR2 YNFKEQ. The CDR3 loop spans 15 amino acids. The CDR3: CASTGGGRAHNEQFF. The CDR3 DNA is TGTGCCAGCACCGGCGGGGGGAGGGCCCACAATGAGCAGTTCTTC.

V and J are TRBV6-5 and TRBJ2-5, with D tentatively TRBD1 (5 bases). Germline lookup yields CDR1 MNHEY and CDR2 SVGAGI. V lost 0 bases and J 0 bases, leaving 11 bases between the germline ends. CDR3 length: 16 amino acids. CDR3 in DNA: TGTGCCAGCAGTTACTCTCGGACAAGGTACCAAGAGACCCAGTACTTC. This translates into CASSYSRTRYQETQYF.

The chain recombines TRBV29-1 with TRBJ2-7, with D possibly matching TRBD2 (6 bases). This CDR3 region has 14 residues. V was pared by 7 bases and J by 2 bases, with 18 bases between. Germline V CDR1 and CDR2: SQVTM, ANQGSEA. The CDR3 sequence: CSALPGLGAYEQYF. Here the CDR3 DNA reads TGCAGCGCGCTGCCGGGACTGGGGGCCTACGAGCAGTACTTC.

This chain uses TRBV10-2 with TRBJ2-5; D gene ambiguous. Germline lookup yields CDR1 WSHSY and CDR2 SAAADI. CDR3 length equals 11 residues. V lost 4 bases and J lost 5, with 5 bases in between. The CDR3 bases are TGCGCCAGCAGTGGCGTGGAGACCCAGTACTTC. Translated: CASSGVETQYF.

This sequence joins TRBV19 and TRBJ2-3; 8 positions agree with TRBD2. The V segment lost 10 bases and the J segment 0 bases; nucleotides outside the gene matches: 3. Per germline, CDR1 LNHDA and CDR2 SQIVND (reference sequence). CDR3 size: 13 residues. In nucleotides, the CDR3 is TGTGCCACTGGACTAGCTAGCACAGATACGCAGTATTTT. It yields the protein CATGLASTDTQYF. Together with reference TRBV19 and TRBJ2-3, the CDR3 gives the full variable domain: DGGITQSPKYLFRKEGQNVTLSCEQNLNHDAMYWYRQDPGQGLRLIYYSQIVNDFQKGDIAEGYSVSREKKESFPLTVTSAQKNPTAFYLCATGLASTDTQYFGPGTRLTVL.